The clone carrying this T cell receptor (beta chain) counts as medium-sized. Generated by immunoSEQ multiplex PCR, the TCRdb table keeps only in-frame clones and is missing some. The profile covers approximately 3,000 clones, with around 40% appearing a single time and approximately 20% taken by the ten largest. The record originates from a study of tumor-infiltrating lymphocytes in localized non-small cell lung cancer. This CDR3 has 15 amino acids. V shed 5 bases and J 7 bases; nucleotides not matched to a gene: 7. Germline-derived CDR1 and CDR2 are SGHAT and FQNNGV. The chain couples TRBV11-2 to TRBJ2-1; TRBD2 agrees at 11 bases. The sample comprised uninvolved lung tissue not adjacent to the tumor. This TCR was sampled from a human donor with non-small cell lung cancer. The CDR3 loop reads CASSVGTSGMNEQFF. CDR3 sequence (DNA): TGTGCCAGCAGCGTCGGGACTAGCGGTATGAATGAGCAGTTCTTC.